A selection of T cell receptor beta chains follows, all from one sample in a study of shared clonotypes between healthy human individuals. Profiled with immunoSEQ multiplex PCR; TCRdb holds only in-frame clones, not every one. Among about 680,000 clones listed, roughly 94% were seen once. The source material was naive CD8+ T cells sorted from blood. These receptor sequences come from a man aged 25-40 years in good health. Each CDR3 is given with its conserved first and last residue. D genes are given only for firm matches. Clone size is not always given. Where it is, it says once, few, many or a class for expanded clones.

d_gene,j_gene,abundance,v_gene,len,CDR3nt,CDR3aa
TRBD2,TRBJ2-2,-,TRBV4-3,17,TGCGCCAGCAGCCAAGATTGGGCGGGAGGGAACACCGGGGAGCTGTTTTTT,CASSQDWAGGNTGELFF
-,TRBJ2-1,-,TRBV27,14,TGTGCCAGCAGTTTATTGGGGGAGTCCAATGAGCAGTTCTTC,CASSLLGESNEQFF
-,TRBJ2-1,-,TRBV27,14,TGTGCCAGCAGTTTCCATCGGTCCTACAATGAGCAGTTCTTC,CASSFHRSYNEQFF
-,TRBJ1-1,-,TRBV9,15,TGTGCCAGCAGCGCCGTCCCGGACACGAACACTGAAGCTTTCTTT,CASSAVPDTNTEAFF
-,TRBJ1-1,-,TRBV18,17,TGTGCCAGCTCACCAACCAAGGCGGGGGTGAGGAACACTGAAGCTTTCTTT,CASSPTKAGVRNTEAFF
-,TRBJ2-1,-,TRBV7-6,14,TGTGCCAGCAGCTCCGCGGACCGTCACAATGAGCAGTTCTTC,CASSSADRHNEQFF
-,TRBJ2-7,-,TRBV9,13,TGTGCCAGCAGCGTAGGAAGCCTACAGCAGCAGTACTTC,CASSVGSLQQQYF
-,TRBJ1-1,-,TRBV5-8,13,TGTGCCAGCAGCTCGAAGGGGAACACTGAAGCTTTCTTT,CASSSKGNTEAFF
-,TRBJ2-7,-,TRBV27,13,TGTGCCAGCACCCCACTTGACGGCTACGAGCAGTACTTC,CASTPLDGYEQYF
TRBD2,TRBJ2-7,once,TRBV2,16,TGTGCCAGCAGCACCCCCCTAGCGGGAGGGCCTTACGAGCAGTACTTC,CASSTPLAGGPYEQYF
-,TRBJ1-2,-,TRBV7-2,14,TGTGCCAGCAGCTTAGATCCAGCTGACTATGGCTACACCTTC,CASSLDPADYGYTF
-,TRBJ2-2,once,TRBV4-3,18,TGCGCCAGCAGCCAAGATTGGCTCGGGGGATCGGCCACCGGGGAGCTGTTTTTT,CASSQDWLGGSATGELFF
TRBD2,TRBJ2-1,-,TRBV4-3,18,TGCGCCAGCAGCCAAGATCCGGCTAGCGGGACTGTCTACAATGAGCAGTTCTTC,CASSQDPASGTVYNEQFF
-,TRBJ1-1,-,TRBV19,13,TGTGCCAGTAGTATAGCCCTGGGGACTGAAGCTTTCTTT,CASSIALGTEAFF
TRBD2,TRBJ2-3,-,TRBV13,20,TGTGCCAGCAGCTCTCCGACCGGGACTAGCGGGAGGGCCGTCCTTGATACGCAGTATTTT,CASSSPTGTSGRAVLDTQYF
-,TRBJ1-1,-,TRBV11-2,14,TGTGCCAGCAGCGCGGGCCAGGGCCTCACTGAAGCTTTCTTT,CASSAGQGLTEAFF
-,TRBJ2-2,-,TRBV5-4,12,TGTGCCAGCAGCTTTACTAGCGGGGAGCTGTTTTTT,CASSFTSGELFF